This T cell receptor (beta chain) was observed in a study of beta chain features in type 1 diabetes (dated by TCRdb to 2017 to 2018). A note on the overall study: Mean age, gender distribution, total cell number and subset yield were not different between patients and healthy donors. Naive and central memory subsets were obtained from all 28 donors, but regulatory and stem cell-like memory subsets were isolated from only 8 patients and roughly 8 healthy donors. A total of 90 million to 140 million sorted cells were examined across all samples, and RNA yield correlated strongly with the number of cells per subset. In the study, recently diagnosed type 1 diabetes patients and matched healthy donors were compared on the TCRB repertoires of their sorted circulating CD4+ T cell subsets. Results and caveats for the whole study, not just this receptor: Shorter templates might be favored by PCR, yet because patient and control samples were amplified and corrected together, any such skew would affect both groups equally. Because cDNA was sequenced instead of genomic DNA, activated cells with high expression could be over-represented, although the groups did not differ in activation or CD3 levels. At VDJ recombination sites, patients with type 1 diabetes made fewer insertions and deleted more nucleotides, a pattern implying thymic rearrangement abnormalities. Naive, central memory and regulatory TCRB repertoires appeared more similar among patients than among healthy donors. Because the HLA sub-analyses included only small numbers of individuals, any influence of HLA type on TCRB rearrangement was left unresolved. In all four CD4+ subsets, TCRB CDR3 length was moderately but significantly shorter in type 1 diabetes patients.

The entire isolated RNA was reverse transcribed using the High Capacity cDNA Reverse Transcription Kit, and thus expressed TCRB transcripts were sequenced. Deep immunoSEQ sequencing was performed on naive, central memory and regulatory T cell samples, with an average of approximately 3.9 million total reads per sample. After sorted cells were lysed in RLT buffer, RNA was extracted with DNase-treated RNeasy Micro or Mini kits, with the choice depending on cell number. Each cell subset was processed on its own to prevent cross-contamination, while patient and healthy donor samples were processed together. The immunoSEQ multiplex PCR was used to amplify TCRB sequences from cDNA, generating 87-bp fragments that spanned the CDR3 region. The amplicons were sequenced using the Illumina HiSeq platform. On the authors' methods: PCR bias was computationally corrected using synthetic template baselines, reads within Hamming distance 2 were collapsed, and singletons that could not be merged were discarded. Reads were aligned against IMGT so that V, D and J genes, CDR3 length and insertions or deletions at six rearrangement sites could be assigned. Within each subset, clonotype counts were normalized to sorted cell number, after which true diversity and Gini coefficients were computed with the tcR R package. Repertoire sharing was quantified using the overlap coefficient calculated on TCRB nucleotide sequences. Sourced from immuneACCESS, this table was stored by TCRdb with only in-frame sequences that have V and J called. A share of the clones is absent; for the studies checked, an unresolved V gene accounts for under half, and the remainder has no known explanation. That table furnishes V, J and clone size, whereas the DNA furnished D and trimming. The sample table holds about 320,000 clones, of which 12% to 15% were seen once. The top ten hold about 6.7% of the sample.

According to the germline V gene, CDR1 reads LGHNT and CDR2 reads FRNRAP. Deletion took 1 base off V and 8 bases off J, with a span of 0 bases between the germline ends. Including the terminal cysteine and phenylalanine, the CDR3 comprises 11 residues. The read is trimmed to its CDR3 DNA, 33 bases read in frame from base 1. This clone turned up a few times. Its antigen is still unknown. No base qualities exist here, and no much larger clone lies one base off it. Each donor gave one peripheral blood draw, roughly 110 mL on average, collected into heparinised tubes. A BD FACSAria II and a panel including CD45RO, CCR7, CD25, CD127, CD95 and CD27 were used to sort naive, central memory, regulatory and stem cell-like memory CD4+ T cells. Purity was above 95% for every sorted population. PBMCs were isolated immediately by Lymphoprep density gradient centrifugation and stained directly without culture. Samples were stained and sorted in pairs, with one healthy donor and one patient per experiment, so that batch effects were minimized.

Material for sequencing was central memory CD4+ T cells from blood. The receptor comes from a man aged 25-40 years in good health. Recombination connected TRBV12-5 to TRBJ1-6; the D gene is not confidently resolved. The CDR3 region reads CASGLDSPLHF. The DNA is TGTGCTAGTGGTTTGGATTCACCCCTCCACTTT.